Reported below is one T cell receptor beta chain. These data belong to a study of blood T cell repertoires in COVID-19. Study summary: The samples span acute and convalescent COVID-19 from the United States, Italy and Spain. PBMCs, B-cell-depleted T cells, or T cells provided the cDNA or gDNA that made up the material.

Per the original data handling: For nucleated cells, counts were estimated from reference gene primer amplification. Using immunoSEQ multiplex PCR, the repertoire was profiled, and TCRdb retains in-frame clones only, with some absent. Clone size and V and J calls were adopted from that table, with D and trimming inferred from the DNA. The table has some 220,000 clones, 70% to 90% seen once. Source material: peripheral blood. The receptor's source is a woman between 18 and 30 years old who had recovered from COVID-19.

The CDR3 spells CASSFTGGYTF. In DNA form, the CDR3 reads TGTGCCAGCAGCTTCACAGGGGGTTACACCTTC. The chain uses TRBV7-9 and TRBJ1-2; TRBD1 matches at 8 bases. The CDR3 length is 11 residues. V trimming: 3 bases; J trimming: 11 bases; junction bases outside the gene matches: 2. CDR1 is SEHNR and CDR2 is FQNEAQ in the germline V gene (reference sequence).